This T cell receptor beta chain came from a study of CD8 T cells in ankylosing spondylitis. The germline V and J ends were trimmed by 3 bases and 1 base, with 6 bases remaining between them. This CDR3 has 13 residues. As the method for making TCR beta libraries, quantitative 5'-RACE with molecular barcodes was used. In TCRdb, the 5' RACE reads were re-called with MiXCR into one record per CDR3 protein. In the table there are just over 150,000 distinct CDR3 sequences, approximately 16% of which are singletons. This clonotype was recorded at least ten times. Antigen specificity is unknown. Findings and limits, study-wide: Characteristic of ankylosing spondylitis blood, it appeared, was a TCR beta motif comprising several highly homologous variants. Matched synovial fluid from ankylosing spondylitis patients was reported to be enriched for disease-linked clones.

The source is a male donor with ankylosing spondylitis or in good health (not recorded which). The chain uses TRBV12-3 or TRBV12-4 and TRBJ1-1; D remains unclear. Sequencing used blood, either unsorted or a sorted T cell fraction (not recorded which). In nucleotides, the CDR3 is TGTGCCAGCAGTTTTCTCCAGAACACTGAAGCTTTCTTT. Its protein is CASSFLQNTEAFF.